These 21 T cell receptor beta chains came from one sample sequenced in a study of T cells in Graves' hyperthyroidism and ophthalmopathy. Authors of the study amplified TCR beta CDR3 regions from RNA transcripts. Using the HTBI primer set, a first-round RT-PCR was run on the TCR CDR3. TCRdb re-called the multiplex PCR reads with MiXCR, one entry per CDR3 protein. The table lists 690,000 or so distinct CDR3 sequences, about 17% of them singletons. Sequences were obtained from blood. All receptors come from a woman in her 50s with Graves' hyperthyroidism that later progressed to Graves' ophthalmopathy.

The chain is built from TRBV15 and TRBJ2-3; no reliable D call. Germline V gives CDR1 LNHNV, CDR2 YYDKDF (reference sequence). The CDR3 spans 16 residues. Trimming left V 2 bases short and J 2 bases short, with 14 bases between. The CDR3 DNA is TGTGCCACCAGCAGAACGCTCGGACGGACCACAGATACGCAGTATTTT. This gives the protein CATSRTLGRTTDTQYF.

This clonotype has just a few counts. The chain links TRBV19 to TRBJ1-2; TRBD1 might be the D (5 bases). The germline gives CDR1 LNHDA, CDR2 SQIVND (reference sequence). Trimming stripped 5 bases from V and 8 bases from J, with 27 bases between. CDR3 length equals 17 residues. The CDR3 region has the DNA TGTGCCAGTAGTCCTCTCCTCCCTTCGACAGCCACTGGCGGCTACACCTTC. Encoded protein: CASSPLLPSTATGGYTF.

At least ten counts were recorded for this clonotype. The chain employs TRBV30 and TRBJ2-7; D remains unclear. The CDR3 sequence is 14 residues long. The V end was cut by 1 base, the J end by 2 bases, with 12 bases between. Germline V CDR1 and CDR2: GTSNPN, SVGIG (reference sequence). CDR3 nucleotides: TGTGCCTGGAGTGAGATCGAAACTACCTACGAGCAGTACTTC. Translating gives CAWSEIETTYEQYF.

The table lists this clonotype with many counts. The chain joins TRBV3-1 to TRBJ2-2; unclear D gene. The CDR3 is 14 amino acids. CDR1 LGHDT and CDR2 YNNKEL come from the germline V gene (reference sequence). Trimming took off 6 bases at V and 0 bases at J, with 8 bases between the two ends. The CDR3 sequence: CASSPPSNTGELFF. The CDR3 bases are TGTGCCAGCAGTCCCCCGTCGAACACCGGGGAGCTGTTTTTT.

This clonotype was counted only a few times. The V call is TRBV5-1, the J call TRBJ2-3; 10 bases line up with TRBD2. Germline CDR1 is SGHRS and CDR2 is YFSETQ. Trimming removed 3 bases from V and 2 bases from J; junction bases left unmatched: 6. The CDR3 spans 16 residues. The CDR3: CASSSPTSGATDTQYF. For the CDR3, the DNA is TGCGCCAGCAGCTCTCCTACTAGCGGGGCCACAGATACGCAGTATTTT. The full variable domain, in which reference TRBV5-1 and TRBJ2-3 provide the parts outside the CDR3, is KAGVTQTPRYLIKTRGQQVTLSCSPISGHRSVSWYQQTPGQGLQFLFEYFSETQRNKGNFPGRFSGRQFSNSRSEMNVSTLELGDSALYLCASSSPTSGATDTQYFGPGTRLTVL.

This clonotype appeared a few times. V is TRBV10-2 and J is TRBJ1-6; 7 nucleotides match TRBD1. The germline CDR1 and CDR2 sequences are WSHSY and SAAADI. The CDR3 is 14 residues long. With V trimmed by 9 bases and J by 9 bases, 11 bases remained unmatched. DNA for the CDR3: TGCGCCAGTGATGGGCAGGGGGACGGTTCACCCCTCCACTTT. As protein: CASDGQGDGSPLHF.

This clonotype is a singleton in its sample. V and J are TRBV7-6 and TRBJ2-2; 10 positions match TRBD2. The V gene's germline CDR1 is SGHVS and CDR2 FNYEAQ. With V trimmed by 6 bases and J by 7 bases, 8 bases remained unmatched. The CDR3 totals 15 residues. The CDR3 spells CASRGSGGQRGELFF. The CDR3 DNA reads TGTGCCAGCAGAGGTAGCGGGGGGCAACGCGGGGAGCTGTTTTTT.

This clonotype showed up just a few times. The rearrangement uses TRBV5-1 and TRBJ2-7; no clear D gene. Per the germline V gene, CDR1 is SGHRS and CDR2 is YFSETQ. There are 20 residues in the CDR3. V lost 2 bases and J lost 0, with 27 bases in between. CDR3 sequence reads: CASSLVISGILHSGSYEQYF. The CDR3 DNA is TGCGCCAGCAGCTTAGTCATATCGGGCATTCTGCATTCTGGCTCCTACGAGCAGTACTTC. Full variable domain (rest looked up from reference TRBV5-1 and TRBJ2-7): KAGVTQTPRYLIKTRGQQVTLSCSPISGHRSVSWYQQTPGQGLQFLFEYFSETQRNKGNFPGRFSGRQFSNSRSEMNVSTLELGDSALYLCASSLVISGILHSGSYEQYFGPGTRLTVT.

The CDR3 is CASSLRTSGGAAGELFF. Here the CDR3 DNA reads TGTGCCAGCAGCTTGAGGACTAGCGGGGGGGCCGCCGGGGAGCTGTTTTTT. The chain uses TRBV5-5 and TRBJ2-2; 15 bases align to TRBD2. The V gene end was trimmed by 1 base and the J gene end by 6 bases; junction bases not matched to a gene: 4. The length of the CDR3 is 17 residues. In germline, CDR1 is SGHKS, CDR2 YYEKEE (reference sequence).

This chain connects TRBV24-1 to TRBJ1-2; D is undetermined. V lost 0 bases, J lost 8 bases, and 9 bases lay in between. The CDR3 is made up of 13 amino acids. Germline lookup yields CDR1 KGHDR and CDR2 SFDVKD. The CDR3 here is CATSDLRHGGYTF. The CDR3 DNA is TGTGCCACCAGTGATTTGCGTCACGGGGGCTACACCTTC.

This clonotype was counted ten times or more. The chain recombines TRBV20-1 with TRBJ2-6; D perhaps matches TRBD1 (6 bases). CDR3 length equals 17 residues. Germline CDR1 and CDR2: DFQATT and SNEGSKA (reference sequence). Trimming pared 1 base from V and 1 base from J, leaving 14 bases between. The CDR3 here is CSARGPDSLSGANVLTF. The DNA for the CDR3 is TGCAGTGCTAGAGGGCCGGACAGTTTATCTGGGGCCAACGTCCTGACTTTC.

This clonotype came up many times. The gene calls are TRBV11-2 and TRBJ1-6; no firm D call. Germline CDR1 SGHAT, CDR2 FQNNGV. This CDR3 comprises 14 residues. V lost 2 bases and J 8 bases, leaving 10 bases between the germline ends. In nucleotides, the CDR3 is TGTGCCAGCAGCTTAAGCCAGCAGGATTCACCCCTCCACTTT. Residues: CASSLSQQDSPLHF.

DNA for the CDR3: TGTGCCATCAGTGAGAACAGGGTCCACGGCTACACCTTC. This codes for CAISENRVHGYTF. This rearrangement joins TRBV10-3 to TRBJ1-2; D possibly corresponds to TRBD1 (6 bases). CDR1 is ENHRY, CDR2 SYGVKD, per germline. The CDR3 is 13 residues long. Trimming removed 2 bases at V and 8 bases at J, with 12 bases between.

This clonotype was seen repeatedly, ten times or more. The chain carries TRBV7-3 and TRBJ2-1; 7 positions match TRBD1. In germline, CDR1 is SGHTA, CDR2 FQGTGA. The trim removed 5 bases at V and 7 bases at J, leaving 5 bases unmatched. The CDR3 contains 13 residues. The CDR3 sequence: CASSRQGFNEQFF. The CDR3 coding sequence is TGTGCCAGCAGCCGACAGGGATTTAATGAGCAGTTCTTC.

The CDR3 DNA is TGCGCCAGCCGCCAGCAAAACACCGGGGAGCTGTTTTTT. It encodes CASRQQNTGELFF. V is TRBV5-1 and J is TRBJ2-2; no definite D call. Germline values: CDR1 SGHRS, CDR2 YFSETQ. V was trimmed by 7 bases and J by 2 bases, leaving 9 bases between them. This CDR3 region has 13 residues.

This clonotype was found a few times. The chain recombines TRBV12-3 or TRBV12-4 with TRBJ2-1; D possibly matches TRBD1 or TRBD2 (6 bases each). The CDR3 totals 15 residues. Trimming removed 3 bases from V and 5 bases from J, with 14 bases in between. Here the CDR3 DNA reads TGTGCCAGCAGTTTGTGGCGGGACAACAACAATGAGCAGTTCTTC. It encodes CASSLWRDNNNEQFF.

The chain is built from TRBV6-2 or TRBV6-3 and TRBJ2-7, with 8 nucleotides matching TRBD1. The V gene's germline CDR1 is MNHEY and CDR2 SVGEGT. Germline trimming cut 0 bases from V and 3 bases from J; bases unmatched to any gene: 7. This CDR3 contains 16 residues. CDR3 DNA: TGTGCCAGCAGTTACTCGGGAGGACAGGGCTTCTACGAGCAGTACTTC. Residues: CASSYSGGQGFYEQYF.

This clonotype was seen a handful of times. The rearrangement joins TRBV6-1 to TRBJ2-1; TRBD2 aligns across 8 bases. The CDR3 totals 14 residues. Germline values: CDR1 MNHNS, CDR2 SASEGT. V dropped 3 bases and J dropped 7; count of bases not matched to a gene: 5. The CDR3 DNA reads as TGTGCCAGCAGTGAGGAGCGGGGGCTAAATGAGCAGTTCTTC. Translation gives CASSEERGLNEQFF.

At least ten counts were recorded for this clonotype. The rearrangement uses TRBV11-2 and TRBJ1-1; D is undetermined. CDR3 size: 10 residues. CDR1 and CDR2 (germline): SGHAT, FQNNGV. Trimming took off 5 bases at V and 9 bases at J, with 7 bases between the two ends. The CDR3: CASSPDQAFF. Written as DNA, the CDR3 is TGTGCCAGCAGCCCTGATCAAGCTTTCTTT. The complete variable domain, with remaining parts taken from reference TRBV11-2 and TRBJ1-1, reads EAGVAQSPRYKIIEKRQSVAFWCNPISGHATLYWYQQILGQGPKLLIQFQNNGVVDDSQLPKDRFSAERLKGVDSTLKIQPAKLEDSAVYLCASSPDQAFFGQGTRLTVV.

The V and J genes are TRBV10-3 and TRBJ1-4; 9 nucleotides match TRBD1. V gave up 0 bases and J gave up 7 bases; unmatched junction bases: 6. The CDR3 loop spans 16 amino acids. CDR1 ENHRY and CDR2 SYGVKD come from the germline V gene. CDR3 residues: CAISESGTGRFEKLFF. CDR3 coding DNA: TGTGCCATCAGTGAGTCTGGGACAGGGAGGTTTGAAAAACTGTTTTTT.

This chain links TRBV12-3 or TRBV12-4 with TRBJ2-1, with D perhaps TRBD2 (5 bases). The CDR3 is made up of 14 amino acids. V shed 3 bases and J shed 8 bases, with 14 bases lying between them. CDR3 protein: CASSFLELEDEQFF. Written as DNA, the CDR3 is TGTGCCAGCAGTTTTTTAGAGTTGGAGGATGAGCAGTTCTTC.